The text below deals with one T cell receptor (beta chain). The sample is drawn from a study of immune characterization of retroperitoneal liposarcoma. This CDR3 comprises 11 residues. The V gene's germline CDR1 is MNHNY and CDR2 SVGAGI (reference sequence). V was cut by 5 bases and J by 5 bases, with 6 bases left in between. TCRdb recomputed calls from the PCR reads with MiXCR, one row per CDR3 protein. The sample consists of under 3,500 distinct CDR3 sequences, 25% to 30% of them appearing once. This chain connects TRBV6-6 to TRBJ1-2; D remains unclear. Sequencing was carried out using tumor tissue. The sequence derives from a female donor with retroperitoneal liposarcoma. In DNA, the CDR3 is TGTGCCAGCAGTGGAGGGTATGGCTACACCTTC. Translation gives CASSGGYGYTF.